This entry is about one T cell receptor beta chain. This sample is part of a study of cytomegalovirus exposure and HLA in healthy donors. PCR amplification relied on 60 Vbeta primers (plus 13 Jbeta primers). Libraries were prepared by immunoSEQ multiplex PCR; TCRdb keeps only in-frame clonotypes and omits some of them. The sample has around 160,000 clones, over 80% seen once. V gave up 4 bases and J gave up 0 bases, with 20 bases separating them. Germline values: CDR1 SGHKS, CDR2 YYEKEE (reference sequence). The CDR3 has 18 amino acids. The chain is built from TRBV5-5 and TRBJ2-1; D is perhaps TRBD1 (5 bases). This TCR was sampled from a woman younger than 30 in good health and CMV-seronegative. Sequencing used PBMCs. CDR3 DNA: TGTGCCAGCAGCCAATCGGCCCCCAGGGTGATCTCCTACAATGAGCAGTTCTTC. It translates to CASSQSAPRVISYNEQFF. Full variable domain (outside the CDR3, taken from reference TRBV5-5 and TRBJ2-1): DAGVTQSPTHLIKTRGQQVTLRCSPISGHKSVSWYQQVLGQGPQFIFQYYEKEERGRGNFPDRFSARQFPNYSSELNVNALLLGDSALYLCASSQSAPRVISYNEQFFGPGTRLTVL.